The sample holds one count of the clone carrying this TCR beta chain. The antigen remains unidentified. The sample comes from a study of cytomegalovirus exposure and HLA in healthy donors. Background on the study: Inside one of the first data releases sat about 91 million unique TCRs taken from HLA-typed donors. Findings of the study overall: A likely sequencing artifact accounted for one observed cluster of highly shared sequence variants. The study designated fewer than 200 TCR beta chains cytomegalovirus-associated. Within a later analysis, the majority of CMV-associated TCR beta chains appeared HLA-restricted.

PCR used 60 Vbeta primers and 13 Jbeta primers. Method: immunoSEQ multiplex PCR; TCRdb's copy keeps in-frame clones and lacks some. The table includes 150,000 to 200,000 clones, around four fifths detected once. This TCR was recovered from a man younger than 30 in good health and CMV-seronegative. Sequences were obtained from PBMCs.

The DNA of the CDR3 is TGTGCCATCAGTGACCCTGACAGGGTCACTGAAGCTTTCTTT. Translation gives CAISDPDRVTEAFF. The chain links TRBV10-3 to TRBJ1-1, with 7 bases identical to TRBD1. CDR3 length: 14 residues. V lost 3 bases and J lost 4; bases outside the gene matches: 5. Germline lookup yields CDR1 ENHRY and CDR2 SYGVKD.